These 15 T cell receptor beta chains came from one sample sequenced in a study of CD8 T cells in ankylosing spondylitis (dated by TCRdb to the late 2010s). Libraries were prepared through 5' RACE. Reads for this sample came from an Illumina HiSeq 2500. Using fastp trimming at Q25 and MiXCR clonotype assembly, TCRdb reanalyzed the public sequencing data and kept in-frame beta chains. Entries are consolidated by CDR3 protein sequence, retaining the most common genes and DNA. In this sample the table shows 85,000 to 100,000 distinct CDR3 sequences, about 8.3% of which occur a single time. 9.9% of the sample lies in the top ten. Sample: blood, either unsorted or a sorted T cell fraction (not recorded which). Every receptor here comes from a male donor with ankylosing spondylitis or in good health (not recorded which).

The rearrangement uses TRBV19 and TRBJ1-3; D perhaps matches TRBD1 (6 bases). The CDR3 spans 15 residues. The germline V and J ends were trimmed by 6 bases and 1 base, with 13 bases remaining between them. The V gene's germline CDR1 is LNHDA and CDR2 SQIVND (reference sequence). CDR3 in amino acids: CASSPVGASGNTIYF. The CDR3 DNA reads TGTGCCAGTAGCCCGGTGGGGGCGTCTGGAAACACCATATATTTT.

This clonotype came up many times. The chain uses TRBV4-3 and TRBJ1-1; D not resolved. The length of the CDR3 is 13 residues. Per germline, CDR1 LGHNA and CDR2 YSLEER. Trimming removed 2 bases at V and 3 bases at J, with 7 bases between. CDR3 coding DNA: TGCGCCAGCAGCCAATACAGAGACACTGAAGCTTTCTTT. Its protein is CASSQYRDTEAFF.

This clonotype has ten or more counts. As DNA, the CDR3 is TGTGCCAGCAGCTTAGCGTTAATAGGACCGTCAGAGCAGTACTTC. Translation gives CASSLALIGPSEQYF. The chain carries TRBV7-2 and TRBJ2-7; D ambiguous. Trimming took off 0 bases at V and 7 bases at J, with 16 bases between the two ends. The CDR3 loop spans 15 amino acids. From germline, CDR1 is SGHTA and CDR2 FQGNSA.

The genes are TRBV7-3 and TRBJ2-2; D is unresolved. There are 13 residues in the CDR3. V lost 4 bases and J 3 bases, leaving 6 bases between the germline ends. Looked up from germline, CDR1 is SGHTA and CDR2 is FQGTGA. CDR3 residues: CASSYGDTGELFF. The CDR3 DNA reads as TGTGCCAGCAGCTATGGAGACACCGGGGAGCTGTTTTTT.

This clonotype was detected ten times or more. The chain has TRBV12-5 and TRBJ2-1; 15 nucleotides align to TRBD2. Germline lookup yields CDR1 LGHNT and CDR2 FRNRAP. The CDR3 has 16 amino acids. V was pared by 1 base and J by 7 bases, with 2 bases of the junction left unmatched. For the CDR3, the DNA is TGTGCTAGTGGTTTGGGCGGACTAGCGGGAGGGAATGAGCAGTTCTTC. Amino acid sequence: CASGLGGLAGGNEQFF.

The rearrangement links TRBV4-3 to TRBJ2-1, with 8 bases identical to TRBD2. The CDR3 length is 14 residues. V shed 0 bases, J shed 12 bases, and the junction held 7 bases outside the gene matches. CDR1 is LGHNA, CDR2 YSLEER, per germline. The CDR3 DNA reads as TGCGCCAGCAGCCAAGATTCGGGCGCGGGAGGGCAGTTCTTC. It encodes CASSQDSGAGGQFF.

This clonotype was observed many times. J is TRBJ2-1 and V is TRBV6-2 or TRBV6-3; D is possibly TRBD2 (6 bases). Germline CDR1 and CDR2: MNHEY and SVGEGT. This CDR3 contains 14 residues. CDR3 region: CATRDSTRYNEQFF. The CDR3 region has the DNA TGTGCAACCCGGGACTCCACGCGATACAATGAGCAGTTCTTC.

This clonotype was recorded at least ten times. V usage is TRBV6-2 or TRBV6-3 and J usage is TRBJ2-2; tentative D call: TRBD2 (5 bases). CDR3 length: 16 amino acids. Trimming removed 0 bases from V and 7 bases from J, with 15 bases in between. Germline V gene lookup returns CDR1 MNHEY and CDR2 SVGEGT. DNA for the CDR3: TGTGCCAGCAGTTACTCCCTAACAAGCGGAGGCGGGGAGCTGTTTTTT. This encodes CASSYSLTSGGGELFF.

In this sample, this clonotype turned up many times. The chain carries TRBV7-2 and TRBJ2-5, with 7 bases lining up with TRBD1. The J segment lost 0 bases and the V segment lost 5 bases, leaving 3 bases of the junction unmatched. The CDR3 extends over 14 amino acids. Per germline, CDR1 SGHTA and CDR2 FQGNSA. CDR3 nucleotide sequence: TGTGCCAGCAGCCTGCAGGGGGACCAAGAGACCCAGTACTTC. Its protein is CASSLQGDQETQYF.

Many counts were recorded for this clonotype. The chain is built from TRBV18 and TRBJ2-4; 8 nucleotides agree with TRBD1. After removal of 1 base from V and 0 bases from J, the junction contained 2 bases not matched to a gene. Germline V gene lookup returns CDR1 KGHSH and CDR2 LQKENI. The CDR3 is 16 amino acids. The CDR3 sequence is CASSPRGTGAKNIQYF. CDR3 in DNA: TGTGCCAGCTCACCACGGGGGACAGGAGCCAAAAACATTCAGTACTTC.

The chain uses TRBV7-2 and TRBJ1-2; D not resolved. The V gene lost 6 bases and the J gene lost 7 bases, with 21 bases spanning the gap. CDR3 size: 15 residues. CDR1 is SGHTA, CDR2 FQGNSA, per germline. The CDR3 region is CASSTGLLSLGGYTF. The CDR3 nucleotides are TGTGCCAGCAGTACCGGACTCCTATCCTTAGGTGGCTACACCTTC.

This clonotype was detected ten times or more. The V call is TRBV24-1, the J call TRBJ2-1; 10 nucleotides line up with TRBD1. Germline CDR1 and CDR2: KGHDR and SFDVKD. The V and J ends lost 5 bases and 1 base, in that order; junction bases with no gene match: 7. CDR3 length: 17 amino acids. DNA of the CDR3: TGTGCCACCAGTGGCGGACAGGGGGATTGGTCCTACAATGAGCAGTTCTTC. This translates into CATSGGQGDWSYNEQFF.

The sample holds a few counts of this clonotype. CDR3 sequence: CASSLVGAASSYEQYF. In nucleotides, the CDR3 is TGTGCCAGCAGCTTGGTCGGCGCGGCAAGCTCCTACGAGCAGTACTTC. The V call is TRBV5-6, the J call TRBJ2-7; D gene ambiguous. The CDR3 runs to 16 residues. Trimming removed 0 bases at V and 0 bases at J, with 13 bases between. Germline V lookup: CDR1 SGHDT, CDR2 YYEEEE.

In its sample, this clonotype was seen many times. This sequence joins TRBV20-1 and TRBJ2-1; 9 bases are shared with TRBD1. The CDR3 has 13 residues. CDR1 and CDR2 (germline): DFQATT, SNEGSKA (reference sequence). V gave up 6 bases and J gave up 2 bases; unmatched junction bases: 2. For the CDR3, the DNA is TGCAGTGCCACAGGGGGCGCCTACAATGAGCAGTTCTTC. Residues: CSATGGAYNEQFF.

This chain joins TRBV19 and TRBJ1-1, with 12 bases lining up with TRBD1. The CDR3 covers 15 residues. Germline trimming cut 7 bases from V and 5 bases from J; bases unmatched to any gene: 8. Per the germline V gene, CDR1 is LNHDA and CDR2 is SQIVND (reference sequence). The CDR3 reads CASTGDRGQGTEAFF. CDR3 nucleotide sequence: TGTGCCAGTACCGGGGACAGGGGGCAAGGTACTGAAGCTTTCTTT.